This entry lists 10 T cell receptor beta chains sequenced from one sample in a study of blood T cell repertoires in COVID-19. Sequenced by immunoSEQ multiplex PCR; TCRdb stores in-frame clones only, minus some. The table lists some 300,000 clones, 75% to 90% of them singletons, with 6.3% in the top ten. What was sequenced was peripheral blood. Receptors were obtained from a woman in her fifties or sixties with COVID-19, enrolled during active disease.

The chain links TRBV7-2 to TRBJ2-7; 11 bases fit TRBD2. The CDR3 sequence is 16 residues long. Germline CDR1 reads SGHTA; CDR2 reads FQGNSA. The ends lost 3 bases at V and 1 base at J; junction bases unmatched: 5. CDR3: CASSFGLAGRSYEQYF. The CDR3 coding sequence is TGTGCCAGCAGCTTCGGACTAGCGGGCCGTTCCTACGAGCAGTACTTC.

This clone was found once. This chain links TRBV18 with TRBJ2-7, with TRBD1 matching over 7 bases. This CDR3 region has 15 residues. V dropped 3 bases and J dropped 6; count of bases not matched to a gene: 11. In germline, CDR1 is KGHSH, CDR2 LQKENI. CDR3 bases: TGTGCCAGCTCACCTTATAGGGACAGATCATCCGAGCAGTACTTC. Protein product: CASSPYRDRSSEQYF.

The chain uses TRBV27 and TRBJ2-1; no clear D. CDR1 MNHEY and CDR2 SMNVEV come from the germline V gene (reference sequence). Deletions cut 8 bases from V and 9 bases from J, with 14 bases between. This CDR3 comprises 12 residues. The DNA for the CDR3 is TGTGCCAGCCACGGAGAAATGGGTGAGCAGTTCTTC. It encodes CASHGEMGEQFF.

The V call is TRBV5-1, the J call TRBJ1-1; TRBD1 aligns across 10 bases. The junction had 9 bases not matched to a gene; V was cut back by 2 bases and J by 2 bases. The CDR3 runs 17 residues. CDR1 and CDR2 (germline): SGHRS, YFSETQ. DNA of the CDR3: TGCGCCAGCAGCTTAGGGACAGGGGTAGTTGGAAACACTGAAGCTTTCTTT. Translating it yields CASSLGTGVVGNTEAFF.

This clone appeared a single time. V usage is TRBV27 and J usage is TRBJ1-1, with D tentatively TRBD1 (6 bases). The CDR3 is 12 amino acids. Trimming took 6 bases from V and 1 from J, leaving 6 bases between them. Germline lookup yields CDR1 MNHEY and CDR2 SMNVEV (reference sequence). The CDR3 loop reads CASRDRNTEAFF. The CDR3 nucleotides are TGTGCCAGCAGGGACAGGAACACTGAAGCTTTCTTT.

This clone was counted a few times. This CDR3 is CASSGPPGTPTGELFF. Written as DNA, the CDR3 is TGCGCCAGCAGCGGTCCCCCCGGGACTCCCACCGGGGAGCTGTTTTTT. The genes are TRBV5-1 and TRBJ2-2; possibly TRBD2 for D (6 bases). CDR3 length: 16 residues. Per the germline V gene, CDR1 is SGHRS and CDR2 is YFSETQ. The V gene lost 4 bases and the J gene lost 4 bases, with 17 bases spanning the gap.

The chain combines TRBV5-6 with TRBJ2-7; 7 nucleotides match TRBD1. This CDR3 is built from 13 residues. Germline V lookup: CDR1 SGHDT, CDR2 YYEEEE. The V segment lost 6 bases and the J segment 4 bases; nucleotides outside the gene matches: 7. The CDR3 protein is CASTPTGIYEQYF. CDR3 nucleotides: TGTGCCAGCACCCCGACAGGGATTTACGAGCAGTACTTC. The full variable domain, its missing parts supplied by reference TRBV5-6 and TRBJ2-7, is DAGVTQSPTHLIKTRGQQVTLRCSPKSGHDTVSWYQQALGQGPQFIFQYYEEEERQRGNFPDRFSGHQFPNYSSELNVNALLLGDSALYLCASTPTGIYEQYFGPGTRLTVT.

This chain connects TRBV11-2 to TRBJ2-5; 11 bases align to TRBD2. Germline loops: CDR1 SGHAT, CDR2 FQNNGV. The CDR3 consists of 16 residues. The J segment lost 7 bases and the V segment lost 3 bases, leaving 10 bases of the junction unmatched. CDR3 protein: CASSLDGLAGGGTQYF. The CDR3 DNA reads TGTGCCAGCAGCTTGGACGGGCTAGCGGGAGGTGGGACCCAGTACTTC. The variable domain in full, completed from reference TRBV11-2 and TRBJ2-5, reads EAGVAQSPRYKIIEKRQSVAFWCNPISGHATLYWYQQILGQGPKLLIQFQNNGVVDDSQLPKDRFSAERLKGVDSTLKIQPAKLEDSAVYLCASSLDGLAGGGTQYFGPGTRLLVL.

The rearrangement joins TRBV3-1 (or the pseudogene TRBV3-2) to TRBJ2-7, with D possibly being TRBD2 (6 bases). V was trimmed by 9 bases and J by 1 base, leaving 16 bases between them. The CDR3 is made up of 14 amino acids. Germline V CDR1 and CDR2: LGHDT, YNNKEL (reference sequence). CDR3 coding DNA: TGTGCCAGTAGTCTGGGGACTTATTCCTACGAGCAGTACTTC. Its translation: CASSLGTYSYEQYF.

This chain connects TRBV19 to TRBJ1-4, with 10 bases aligning to TRBD1. The CDR3 length is 15 residues. Unmatched junction bases numbered 7, after V lost 4 bases and J lost 8 bases. Germline CDR1 is LNHDA and CDR2 is SQIVND (reference sequence). Here the CDR3 reads CASSNRQGAEEKLFF. CDR3 coding DNA: TGTGCCAGTAGTAACAGACAGGGGGCGGAAGAAAAACTGTTTTTT.